This is a list of T cell receptor beta chains from one sample in a study of identical twins. TCRdb reprocessed the 5' RACE reads via MiXCR and lists one record per CDR3 protein. The sample lists approximately 1.8 million distinct CDR3 sequences, under 35% occurring once. Material for sequencing was cord blood. These receptor sequences come from a newborn girl in good health. Both conserved end residues are part of each CDR3. A D gene is named only where the DNA matches it firmly. The size of a clone is reported for some rows only, either as once, few or many, or as a class for expanded clones.

CDR3 DNA: TGTGCCAGCAGTTACCTTAGCGGGAACACCGGGGAGCTGTTTTTT; CDR3 protein: CASSYLSGNTGELFF; clone size: -; D gene: -; V gene: TRBV6-6; CDR3 length: 15; J gene: TRBJ2-2
CDR3 DNA: TGTGCCAGCAGCTACGGGCCTAACACAGATACGCAGTATTTT; CDR3 protein: CASSYGPNTDTQYF; clone size: many; D gene: -; V gene: TRBV7-9; CDR3 length: 14; J gene: TRBJ2-3
CDR3 DNA: TGTGCCAGCAGCCGGAGCGGGGGCCCAGAGACCCAGTACTTC; CDR3 protein: CASSRSGGPETQYF; clone size: few; D gene: TRBD2; V gene: TRBV11-2; CDR3 length: 14; J gene: TRBJ2-5
CDR3 DNA: TGTGCCAGCAGTTCCAGCTTTTCACATACCTACGAGCAGTACTTC; CDR3 protein: CASSSSFSHTYEQYF; clone size: -; D gene: -; V gene: TRBV27; CDR3 length: 15; J gene: TRBJ2-7
CDR3 DNA: TGTGCCAGCAGCCAAGTGAATCCGGCCCCCAGCAGGGATGAGCAGTTCTTC; CDR3 protein: CASSQVNPAPSRDEQFF; clone size: many; D gene: -; V gene: TRBV3-1; CDR3 length: 17; J gene: TRBJ2-1
CDR3 DNA: TGCGCCAGCAGCCCCGTCGTTAGGGTAACTTCAGATACGCAGTATTTT; CDR3 protein: CASSPVVRVTSDTQYF; clone size: few; D gene: -; V gene: TRBV4-1; CDR3 length: 16; J gene: TRBJ2-3
CDR3 DNA: TGCAGTGCCGCTACCTCGTACCGGGTGTACTTC; CDR3 protein: CSAATSYRVYF; clone size: few; D gene: -; V gene: TRBV20-1; CDR3 length: 11; J gene: TRBJ2-4
CDR3 DNA: TGCAGTGCTAGAACCCGGGACAGGGAAGGGGAAAAACTGTTTTTT; CDR3 protein: CSARTRDREGEKLFF; clone size: -; D gene: TRBD1; V gene: TRBV20-1; CDR3 length: 15; J gene: TRBJ1-4
CDR3 DNA: TGCGCCAGCAGCTTCTCAGGACTAGCGGGCACAGATACGCAGTATTTT; CDR3 protein: CASSFSGLAGTDTQYF; clone size: -; D gene: TRBD2; V gene: TRBV5-1; CDR3 length: 16; J gene: TRBJ2-3
CDR3 DNA: TGTGCCAGCAGCCAAGGTCCCACGGGGAAGGATACGCAGTATTTT; CDR3 protein: CASSQGPTGKDTQYF; clone size: many; D gene: -; V gene: TRBV3-1; CDR3 length: 15; J gene: TRBJ2-3
CDR3 DNA: TGCAGCTTTTGCAGAACAGATACGCAGTATTTT; CDR3 protein: CSFCRTDTQYF; clone size: many; D gene: -; V gene: TRBV29-1; CDR3 length: 11; J gene: TRBJ2-3
CDR3 DNA: TGCGCCAGCAGCCGAGCGGGAGGGCTAGAGACCCAGTACTTC; CDR3 protein: CASSRAGGLETQYF; clone size: few; D gene: TRBD2; V gene: TRBV4-1; CDR3 length: 14; J gene: TRBJ2-5
CDR3 DNA: TGTGCCAGCAGTTATGGGGGAGGGTACACTGAAGCTTTCTTT; CDR3 protein: CASSYGGGYTEAFF; clone size: few; D gene: -; V gene: TRBV6-6; CDR3 length: 14; J gene: TRBJ1-1
CDR3 DNA: TGTGCCAGCAGCCAAGTAAGCGACAGGGGGAGAGGCTACGAGCAGTACTTC; CDR3 protein: CASSQVSDRGRGYEQYF; clone size: -; D gene: TRBD1; V gene: TRBV4-2; CDR3 length: 17; J gene: TRBJ2-7
CDR3 DNA: TGTGCCAGCAGCTTATTGAAAACCGGGGAGCTGTTTTTT; CDR3 protein: CASSLLKTGELFF; clone size: -; D gene: -; V gene: TRBV7-2; CDR3 length: 13; J gene: TRBJ2-2
CDR3 DNA: TGTGCCAGCAGTTTCGCCCGGGGGGCTGAAGCTTTCTTT; CDR3 protein: CASSFARGAEAFF; clone size: few; D gene: -; V gene: TRBV27; CDR3 length: 13; J gene: TRBJ1-1
CDR3 DNA: TGCAGTGCCCATAGCGGGAGGGTCTTATCCTACAATGAGCAGTACTTC; CDR3 protein: CSAHSGRVLSYNEQYF; clone size: -; D gene: TRBD2; V gene: TRBV20-1; CDR3 length: 16; J gene: TRBJ2-7